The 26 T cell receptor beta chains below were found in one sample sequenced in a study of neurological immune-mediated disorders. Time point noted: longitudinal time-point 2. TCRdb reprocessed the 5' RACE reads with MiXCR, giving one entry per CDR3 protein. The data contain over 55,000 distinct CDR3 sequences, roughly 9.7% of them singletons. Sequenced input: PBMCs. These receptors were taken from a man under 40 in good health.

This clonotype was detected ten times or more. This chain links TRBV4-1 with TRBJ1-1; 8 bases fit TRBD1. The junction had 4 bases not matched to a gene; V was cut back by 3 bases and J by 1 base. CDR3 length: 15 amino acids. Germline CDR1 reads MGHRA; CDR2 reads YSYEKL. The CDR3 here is CASSQGDRQNTEAFF. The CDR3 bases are TGCGCCAGCAGCCAGGGGGACAGGCAGAACACTGAAGCTTTCTTT.

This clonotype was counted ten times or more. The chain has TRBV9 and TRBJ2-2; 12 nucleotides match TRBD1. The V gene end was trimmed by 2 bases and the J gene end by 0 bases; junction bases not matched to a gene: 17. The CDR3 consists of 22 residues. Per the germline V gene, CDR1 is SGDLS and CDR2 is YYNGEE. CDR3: CASSVGDRDRGLKNTNTGELFF. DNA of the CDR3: TGTGCCAGCAGCGTGGGGGACCGGGACAGGGGGCTGAAGAATACGAACACCGGGGAGCTGTTTTTT.

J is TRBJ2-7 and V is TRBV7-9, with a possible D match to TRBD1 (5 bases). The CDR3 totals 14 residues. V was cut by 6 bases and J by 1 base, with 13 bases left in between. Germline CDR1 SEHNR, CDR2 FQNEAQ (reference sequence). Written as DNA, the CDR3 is TGTGCCAGCAGTCAGGGTTTGAGTTCCTACGAGCAGTACTTC. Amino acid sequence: CASSQGLSSYEQYF. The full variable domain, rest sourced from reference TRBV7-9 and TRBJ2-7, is DTGVSQNPRHKITKRGQNVTFRCDPISEHNRLYWYRQTLGQGPEFLTYFQNEAQLEKSRLLSDRFSAERPKGSFSTLEIQRTEQGDSAMYLCASSQGLSSYEQYFGPGTRLTVT.

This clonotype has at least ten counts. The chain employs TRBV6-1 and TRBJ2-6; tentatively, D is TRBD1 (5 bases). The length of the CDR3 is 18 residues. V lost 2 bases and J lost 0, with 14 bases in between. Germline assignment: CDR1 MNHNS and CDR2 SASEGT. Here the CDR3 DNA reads TGTGCCAGCAGTGAAAGATGGCAGGGTAGCTCTGGGGCCAACGTCCTGACTTTC. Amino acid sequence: CASSERWQGSSGANVLTF.

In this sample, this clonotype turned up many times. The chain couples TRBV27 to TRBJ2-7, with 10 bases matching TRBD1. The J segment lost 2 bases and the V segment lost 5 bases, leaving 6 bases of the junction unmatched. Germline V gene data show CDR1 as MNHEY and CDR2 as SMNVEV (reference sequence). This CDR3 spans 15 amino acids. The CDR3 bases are TGTGCCAGCAGTCTCCGGGACAGGGGCACCTACGAGCAGTACTTC. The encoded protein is CASSLRDRGTYEQYF.

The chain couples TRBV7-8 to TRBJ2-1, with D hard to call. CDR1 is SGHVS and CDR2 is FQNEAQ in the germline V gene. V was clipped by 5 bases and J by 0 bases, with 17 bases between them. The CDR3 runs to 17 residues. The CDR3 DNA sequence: TGTGCCAGCAGCCTAATCCCCCCCCCGAGCTCCTACAATGAGCAGTTCTTC. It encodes CASSLIPPPSSYNEQFF.

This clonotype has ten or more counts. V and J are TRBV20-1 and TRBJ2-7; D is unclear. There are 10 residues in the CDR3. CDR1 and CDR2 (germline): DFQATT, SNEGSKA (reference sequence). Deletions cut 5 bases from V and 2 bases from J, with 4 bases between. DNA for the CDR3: TGCAGTGCTGACACCTACGAGCAGTACTTC. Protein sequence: CSADTYEQYF.

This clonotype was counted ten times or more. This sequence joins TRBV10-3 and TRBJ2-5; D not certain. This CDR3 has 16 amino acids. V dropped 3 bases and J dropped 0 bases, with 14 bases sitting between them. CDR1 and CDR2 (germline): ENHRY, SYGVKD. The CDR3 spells CAISDFVRDHQETQYF. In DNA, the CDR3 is TGTGCCATCAGTGATTTTGTCAGAGATCACCAAGAGACCCAGTACTTC.

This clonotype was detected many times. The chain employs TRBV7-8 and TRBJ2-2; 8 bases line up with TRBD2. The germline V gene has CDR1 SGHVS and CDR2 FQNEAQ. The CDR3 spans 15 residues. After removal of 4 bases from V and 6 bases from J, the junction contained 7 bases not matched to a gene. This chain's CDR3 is CASSSRAGAAGELFF. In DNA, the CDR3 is TGTGCCAGCAGCTCCCGAGCGGGAGCGGCCGGGGAGCTGTTTTTT.

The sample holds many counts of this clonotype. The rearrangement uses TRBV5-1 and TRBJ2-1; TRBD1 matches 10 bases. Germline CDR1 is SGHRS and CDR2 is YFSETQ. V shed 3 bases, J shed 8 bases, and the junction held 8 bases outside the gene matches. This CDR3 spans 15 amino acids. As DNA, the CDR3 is TGCGCCAGCAGCTCTAGGGACAGGGGAGATTATGAGCAGTTCTTC. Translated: CASSSRDRGDYEQFF.

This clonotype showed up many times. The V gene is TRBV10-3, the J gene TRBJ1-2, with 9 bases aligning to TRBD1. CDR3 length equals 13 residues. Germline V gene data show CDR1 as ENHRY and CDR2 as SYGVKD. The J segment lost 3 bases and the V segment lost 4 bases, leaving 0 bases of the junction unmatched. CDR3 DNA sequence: TGTGCCATCAGTGGGACAGGGGACTATGGCTACACCTTC. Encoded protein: CAISGTGDYGYTF.

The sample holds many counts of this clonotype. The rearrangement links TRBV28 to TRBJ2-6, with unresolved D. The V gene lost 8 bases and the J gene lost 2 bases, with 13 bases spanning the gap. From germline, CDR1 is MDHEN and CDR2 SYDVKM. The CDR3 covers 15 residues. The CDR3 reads CASASGPTGANVLTF. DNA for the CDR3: TGTGCCAGCGCCTCCGGGCCTACTGGGGCCAACGTCCTGACTTTC.

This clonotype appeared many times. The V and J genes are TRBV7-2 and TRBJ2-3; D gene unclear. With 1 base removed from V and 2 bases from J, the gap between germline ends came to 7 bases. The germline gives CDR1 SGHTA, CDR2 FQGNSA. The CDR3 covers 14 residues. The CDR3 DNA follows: TGTGCCAGCAGCTTAGTCCGGCTCACAGATACGCAGTATTTT. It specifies CASSLVRLTDTQYF.

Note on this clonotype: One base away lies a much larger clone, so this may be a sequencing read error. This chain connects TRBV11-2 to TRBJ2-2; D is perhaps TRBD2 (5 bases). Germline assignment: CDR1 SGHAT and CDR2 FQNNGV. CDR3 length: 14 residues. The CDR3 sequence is CASSLGHLTGEPFF. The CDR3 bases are TGTGCCAGCAGCTTAGGTCACCTCACCGGGGAGCCGTTTTTT.

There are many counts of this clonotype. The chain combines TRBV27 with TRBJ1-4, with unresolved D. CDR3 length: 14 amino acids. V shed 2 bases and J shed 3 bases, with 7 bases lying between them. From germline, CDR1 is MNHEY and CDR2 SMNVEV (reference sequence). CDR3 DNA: TGTGCCAGCAGTTTACGGCTCGCTAATGAAAAACTGTTTTTT. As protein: CASSLRLANEKLFF.

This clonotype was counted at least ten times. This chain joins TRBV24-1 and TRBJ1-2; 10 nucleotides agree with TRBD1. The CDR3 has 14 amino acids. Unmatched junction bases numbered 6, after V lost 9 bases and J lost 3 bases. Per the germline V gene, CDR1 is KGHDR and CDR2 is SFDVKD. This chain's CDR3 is CATSPGQGYYGYTF. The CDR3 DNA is TGTGCCACCTCTCCGGGACAGGGGTACTATGGCTACACCTTC.

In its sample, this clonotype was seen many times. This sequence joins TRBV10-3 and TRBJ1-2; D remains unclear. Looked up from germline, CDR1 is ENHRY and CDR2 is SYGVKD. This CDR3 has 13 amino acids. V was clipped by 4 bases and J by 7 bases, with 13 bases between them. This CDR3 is CAISVEAKSGYTF. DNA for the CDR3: TGTGCCATCAGTGTCGAGGCTAAGAGTGGCTACACCTTC.

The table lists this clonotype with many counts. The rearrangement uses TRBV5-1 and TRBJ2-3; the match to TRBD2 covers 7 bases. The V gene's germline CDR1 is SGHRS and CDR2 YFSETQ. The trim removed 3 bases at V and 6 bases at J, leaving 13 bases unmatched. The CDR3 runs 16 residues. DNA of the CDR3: TGCGCCAGCAGCTCCAGGACTAGTAATTACGGGGATACGCAGTATTTT. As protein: CASSSRTSNYGDTQYF.

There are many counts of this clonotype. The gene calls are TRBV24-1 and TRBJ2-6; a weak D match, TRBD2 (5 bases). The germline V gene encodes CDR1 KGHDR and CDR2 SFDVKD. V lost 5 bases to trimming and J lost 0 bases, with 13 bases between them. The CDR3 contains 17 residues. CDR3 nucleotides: TGTGCCACCAGTGCCCCAGGACGGGACTCTGGGGCCAACGTCCTGACTTTC. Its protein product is CATSAPGRDSGANVLTF.

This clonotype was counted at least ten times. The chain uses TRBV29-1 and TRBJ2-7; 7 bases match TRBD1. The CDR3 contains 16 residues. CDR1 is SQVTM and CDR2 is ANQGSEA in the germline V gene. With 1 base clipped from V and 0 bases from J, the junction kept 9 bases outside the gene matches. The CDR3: CSVEVSGQLPSYEQYF. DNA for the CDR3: TGCAGCGTTGAAGTGTCGGGACAGCTTCCCTCCTACGAGCAGTACTTC.

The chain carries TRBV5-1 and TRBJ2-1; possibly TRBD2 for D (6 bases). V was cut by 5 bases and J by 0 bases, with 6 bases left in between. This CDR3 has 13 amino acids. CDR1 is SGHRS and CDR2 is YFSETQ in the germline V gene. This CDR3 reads CASRTSSYNEQFF. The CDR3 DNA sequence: TGCGCCAGCAGGACTAGCTCCTACAATGAGCAGTTCTTC.

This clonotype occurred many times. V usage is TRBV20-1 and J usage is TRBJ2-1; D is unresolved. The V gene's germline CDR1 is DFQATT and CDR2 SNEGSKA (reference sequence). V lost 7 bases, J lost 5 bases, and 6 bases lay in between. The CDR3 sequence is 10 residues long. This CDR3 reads CSGGNNEQFF. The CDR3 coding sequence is TGCAGTGGGGGTAACAATGAGCAGTTCTTC.

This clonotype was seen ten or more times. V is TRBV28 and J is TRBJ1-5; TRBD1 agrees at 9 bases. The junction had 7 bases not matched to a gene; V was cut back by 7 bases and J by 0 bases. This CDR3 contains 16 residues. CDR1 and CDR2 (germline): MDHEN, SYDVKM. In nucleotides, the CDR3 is TGTGCCAGCACTACACAGGGGGCATATAGCAATCAGCCCCAGCATTTT. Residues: CASTTQGAYSNQPQHF.

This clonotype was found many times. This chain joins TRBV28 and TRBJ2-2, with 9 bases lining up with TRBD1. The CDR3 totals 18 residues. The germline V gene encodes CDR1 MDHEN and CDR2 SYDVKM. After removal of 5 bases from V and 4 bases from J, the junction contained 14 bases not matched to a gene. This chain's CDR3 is CASSIVPGQGAGTGELFF. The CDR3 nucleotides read TGTGCCAGCAGTATAGTACCGGGACAGGGCGCGGGCACCGGGGAGCTGTTTTTT.

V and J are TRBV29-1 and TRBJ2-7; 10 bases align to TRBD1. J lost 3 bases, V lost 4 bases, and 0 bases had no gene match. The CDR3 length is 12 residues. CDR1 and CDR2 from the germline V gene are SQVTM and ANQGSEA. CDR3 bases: TGCAGCGTTGGGACAGGGGGCTACGAGCAGTACTTC. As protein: CSVGTGGYEQYF.

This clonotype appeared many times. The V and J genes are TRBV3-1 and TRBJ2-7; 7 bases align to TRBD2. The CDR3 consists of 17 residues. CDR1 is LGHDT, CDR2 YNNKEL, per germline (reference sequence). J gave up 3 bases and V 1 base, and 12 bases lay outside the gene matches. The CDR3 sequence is CASSQVFGGSSYYEQYF. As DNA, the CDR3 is TGTGCCAGCAGCCAAGTCTTCGGCGGGAGTTCCTACTACGAGCAGTACTTC.